Listed below are T cell receptor beta chains from one sample, sequenced in a study of shared clonotypes between healthy human individuals. Using immunoSEQ multiplex PCR, the repertoire was profiled, and TCRdb retains in-frame clones only, with some absent. The table has 1.6 million or so clones, roughly 98.5% seen once. Sequenced material: naive CD4+ T cells sorted from blood. The source is a man aged 25-45 years in good health. CDR3s include the opening cysteine and the closing phenylalanine or tryptophan. Each record gives: J gene, V gene, clone size, D gene, CDR3 DNA, CDR3 protein. A D gene is named only where the DNA matches it firmly. Some rows have no size entry. The others give once, few or many, or a class for an expanded clone.

j_gene: TRBJ1-1; v_gene: TRBV18; abundance: .; d_gene: .; CDR3nt: TGTGCCAGCTCACCCGTCCTCACTGAAGCTTTCTTT; CDR3aa: CASSPVLTEAFF
j_gene: TRBJ1-5; v_gene: TRBV6-5; abundance: .; d_gene: TRBD1; CDR3nt: TGTGCCAGCAGTTCAAAGACAGGGGGCAATCAGCCCCAGCATTTT; CDR3aa: CASSSKTGGNQPQHF
j_gene: TRBJ2-1; v_gene: TRBV7-9; abundance: once; d_gene: .; CDR3nt: TGTGCCAGCAGCTTAGGGGGGCACGCGGCCTCCTACAATGAGCAGTTCTTC; CDR3aa: CASSLGGHAASYNEQFF
j_gene: TRBJ1-5; v_gene: TRBV6-6; abundance: .; d_gene: TRBD1; CDR3nt: TGTGCCAGCAAGAAGGGGGACAGGAGCAATCAGCCCCAGCATTTT; CDR3aa: CASKKGDRSNQPQHF
j_gene: TRBJ2-7; v_gene: TRBV9; abundance: .; d_gene: .; CDR3nt: TGTGCCAGCAGCCTGGACCACACTCCCTACGAGCAGTACTTC; CDR3aa: CASSLDHTPYEQYF
j_gene: TRBJ2-7; v_gene: TRBV9; abundance: .; d_gene: TRBD2; CDR3nt: TGTGCCAGCAGCGGCGGACTAGCGGGAACTCCCCCTTACGATGAGCAGTACTTC; CDR3aa: CASSGGLAGTPPYDEQYF
j_gene: TRBJ1-2; v_gene: TRBV25-1; abundance: .; d_gene: TRBD1; CDR3nt: TGTGCCAGCAGTAAAACAGGGGGTTCTGGTCTCGGTCATGGCTACACCTTC; CDR3aa: CASSKTGGSGLGHGYTF
j_gene: TRBJ2-5; v_gene: TRBV10-3; abundance: .; d_gene: .; CDR3nt: TGTGCCATCAGGGGCTCCGGGGAGACCCAGTACTTC; CDR3aa: CAIRGSGETQYF
j_gene: TRBJ2-5; v_gene: TRBV10-1; abundance: .; d_gene: .; CDR3nt: TGCGCCAGCAGTGAGTCGGACGGTTACCAAGAGACCCAGTACTTC; CDR3aa: CASSESDGYQETQYF
j_gene: TRBJ1-2; v_gene: TRBV29-1; abundance: once; d_gene: .; CDR3nt: TGCAGCGTTGAAGGGAATGGCTACACCTTC; CDR3aa: CSVEGNGYTF
j_gene: TRBJ2-3; v_gene: TRBV6-5; abundance: .; d_gene: TRBD2; CDR3nt: TGTGCCAGCAGTTACTGGGTTAGCGGGAAAACAGATACGCAGTATTTT; CDR3aa: CASSYWVSGKTDTQYF
j_gene: TRBJ2-2; v_gene: TRBV9; abundance: .; d_gene: .; CDR3nt: TGTGCCAGCAGCGTAGGTCTAGCGTTGAACACCGGGGAGCTGTTTTTT; CDR3aa: CASSVGLALNTGELFF
j_gene: TRBJ2-3; v_gene: TRBV6-5; abundance: .; d_gene: .; CDR3nt: TGTGCCAGCAGTTACAAGGGGCTGGGAGGCACAGATACGCAGTATTTT; CDR3aa: CASSYKGLGGTDTQYF
j_gene: TRBJ2-7; v_gene: TRBV11-2; abundance: once; d_gene: .; CDR3nt: TGTGCCAGCAGCTTTCACTACGAGCAGTACTTC; CDR3aa: CASSFHYEQYF
j_gene: TRBJ2-3; v_gene: TRBV11-2; abundance: .; d_gene: .; CDR3nt: TGTGCCAGCAGCTTAGATCAAGTAGGCACAGATACGCAGTATTTT; CDR3aa: CASSLDQVGTDTQYF
j_gene: TRBJ2-5; v_gene: TRBV7-9; abundance: .; d_gene: .; CDR3nt: TGTGCCAGCAGCCTCAGGCGGGAGACCCAGTACTTC; CDR3aa: CASSLRRETQYF
j_gene: TRBJ2-5; v_gene: TRBV5-5; abundance: .; d_gene: .; CDR3nt: TGTGCCAGCGGGAGGACAGAACACCAAGAGACCCAGTACTTC; CDR3aa: CASGRTEHQETQYF
j_gene: TRBJ1-5; v_gene: TRBV27; abundance: once; d_gene: .; CDR3nt: TGTGCCAGCAGTTTCCGGGGCTCCAATCAGCCCCAGCATTTT; CDR3aa: CASSFRGSNQPQHF
j_gene: TRBJ2-2; v_gene: TRBV18; abundance: .; d_gene: TRBD2; CDR3nt: TGTGCCAGCTCACCATGGAGACACGGGGGGTCCGGGGAGCTGTTTTTT; CDR3aa: CASSPWRHGGSGELFF
j_gene: TRBJ1-2; v_gene: TRBV27; abundance: .; d_gene: .; CDR3nt: TGTGCCAGCAGTGTGCGGGGGCAGGATGGCTACACCTTC; CDR3aa: CASSVRGQDGYTF
j_gene: TRBJ2-3; v_gene: TRBV19; abundance: .; d_gene: TRBD2; CDR3nt: TGTGCCAGTAGTAGTCTAGCGGCTAGCACAGATACGCAGTATTTT; CDR3aa: CASSSLAASTDTQYF
j_gene: TRBJ1-2; v_gene: TRBV6-6; abundance: .; d_gene: TRBD1; CDR3nt: TGTGCCAGCAGTTACCTGGACAGGGGGCCTCATTATGGCTACACCTTC; CDR3aa: CASSYLDRGPHYGYTF
j_gene: TRBJ1-6; v_gene: TRBV5-5; abundance: .; d_gene: .; CDR3nt: TGTGCCAGCAGCACGATCGAAATATCACCCCTCCACTTT; CDR3aa: CASSTIEISPLHF
j_gene: TRBJ1-4; v_gene: TRBV18; abundance: .; d_gene: .; CDR3nt: TGTGCCAGCTCACCAAGGACAGAGACTAATGAAAAACTGTTTTTT; CDR3aa: CASSPRTETNEKLFF
j_gene: TRBJ2-3; v_gene: TRBV6-1; abundance: once; d_gene: .; CDR3nt: TGTGCCAGCAATGCCCTCAGCTTGGATACGCAGTATTTT; CDR3aa: CASNALSLDTQYF
j_gene: TRBJ1-1; v_gene: TRBV5-6; abundance: .; d_gene: .; CDR3nt: TGTGCCAGCAGCTTGGAACTGGGCCAGAACACTGAAGCTTTCTTT; CDR3aa: CASSLELGQNTEAFF
j_gene: TRBJ2-2; v_gene: TRBV6-4; abundance: .; d_gene: .; CDR3nt: TGTGCCAGCAGTGACAGGGCCTACACCGGGGAGCTGTTTTTT; CDR3aa: CASSDRAYTGELFF
j_gene: TRBJ1-4; v_gene: TRBV28; abundance: .; d_gene: TRBD1; CDR3nt: TGTGCCACAGTTATGGCAGGGGGCCGGAATGAAAAACTGTTTTTT; CDR3aa: CATVMAGGRNEKLFF
j_gene: TRBJ2-7; v_gene: TRBV5-1; abundance: .; d_gene: TRBD1; CDR3nt: TGCGCCAGCAGCCCCGGACAGGGACCACTCTCCTACGAGCAGTACTTC; CDR3aa: CASSPGQGPLSYEQYF
j_gene: TRBJ2-7; v_gene: TRBV19; abundance: .; d_gene: TRBD2; CDR3nt: TGTGCCAGTAACAAAGCGGGAAGGGGTTCCTACGAGCAGTACTTC; CDR3aa: CASNKAGRGSYEQYF
j_gene: TRBJ1-1; v_gene: TRBV6-5; abundance: .; d_gene: .; CDR3nt: TGTGCCAGCAGTTACGCCGGGACTGAAGCTTTCTTT; CDR3aa: CASSYAGTEAFF
j_gene: TRBJ2-7; v_gene: TRBV7-9; abundance: .; d_gene: TRBD1; CDR3nt: TGTGCCAGCAGCTCGACGCTAGACAGGGTCGGAACCTACGAGCAGTACTTC; CDR3aa: CASSSTLDRVGTYEQYF
j_gene: TRBJ2-1; v_gene: TRBV29-1; abundance: .; d_gene: TRBD2; CDR3nt: TGCAGCGTTCTTGGCGGGAGAGGGTACAATGAGCAGTTCTTC; CDR3aa: CSVLGGRGYNEQFF
j_gene: TRBJ1-2; v_gene: TRBV9; abundance: once; d_gene: .; CDR3nt: TGTGCCAGCAGCACCCGCCTACAGGGAGATGGCTACACCTTC; CDR3aa: CASSTRLQGDGYTF
j_gene: TRBJ1-5; v_gene: TRBV27; abundance: once; d_gene: .; CDR3nt: TGTGCCAGCAGTTTCCCCCGGGTACGGGGATATAGCAATCAGCCCCAGCATTTT; CDR3aa: CASSFPRVRGYSNQPQHF
j_gene: TRBJ2-7; v_gene: TRBV5-5; abundance: .; d_gene: .; CDR3nt: TGTGCCAGCAGCTTCGGGGTCACCAACGAGCAGTACTTC; CDR3aa: CASSFGVTNEQYF
j_gene: TRBJ1-5; v_gene: TRBV18; abundance: .; d_gene: TRBD1; CDR3nt: TGTGCCAGCTCACCTTGGGGGACAGGGGGTCATCAGCCCCAGCATTTT; CDR3aa: CASSPWGTGGHQPQHF
j_gene: TRBJ2-1; v_gene: TRBV5-1; abundance: .; d_gene: TRBD1; CDR3nt: TGCGCCAGCAGCTTGGCCCAGAACAGGGGTAATGAGCAGTTCTTC; CDR3aa: CASSLAQNRGNEQFF
j_gene: TRBJ2-1; v_gene: TRBV18; abundance: .; d_gene: .; CDR3nt: TGTGCCAGCTCGCGAAGAAACAATGAGCAGTTCTTC; CDR3aa: CASSRRNNEQFF
j_gene: TRBJ2-5; v_gene: TRBV21-1; abundance: .; d_gene: .; CDR3nt: TGTGCCAGCAGCAAAGGGGGTCTTGACAGGGGACAGGAGACCCAGTACTTC; CDR3aa: CASSKGGLDRGQETQYF
j_gene: TRBJ2-2; v_gene: TRBV9; abundance: .; d_gene: TRBD2; CDR3nt: TGTGCCAGCAGCGTAGTCACTAGCGGGATGGGCACCGGGGAGCTGTTTTTT; CDR3aa: CASSVVTSGMGTGELFF
j_gene: TRBJ1-2; v_gene: TRBV4-1; abundance: .; d_gene: TRBD1; CDR3nt: TGCGCCAGCAGCCAAGGGGACAGGGATAATCGAGGCTACACCTTC; CDR3aa: CASSQGDRDNRGYTF
j_gene: TRBJ2-5; v_gene: TRBV19; abundance: .; d_gene: .; CDR3nt: TGTGCCAGTATGACCAGCCGGGGGCAAGGGACCCAGTACTTC; CDR3aa: CASMTSRGQGTQYF
j_gene: TRBJ2-5; v_gene: TRBV7-3; abundance: .; d_gene: .; CDR3nt: TGTGCCAGCAGCTTGGCAGGGGCCGGAGAGACCCAGTACTTC; CDR3aa: CASSLAGAGETQYF
j_gene: TRBJ2-7; v_gene: TRBV5-8; abundance: .; d_gene: .; CDR3nt: TGTGCCAGCAGCTTGGGCGGCGAGCAGTACTTC; CDR3aa: CASSLGGEQYF